This section outlines one T cell receptor beta chain sequence together with its context. Sequencing used immunoSEQ multiplex PCR; TCRdb keeps in-frame clones, though not all of them. This table holds tens of thousands of clones, 65% to 85% found once. The sample belongs to a study of blood T cell repertoires in COVID-19. Trimming stripped 7 bases from V and 0 bases from J, with 9 bases between. Germline loops: CDR1 SNHLY, CDR2 FYNNEI. There are 14 residues in the CDR3. The chain employs TRBV2 and TRBJ2-2; weak D call: TRBD1 (5 bases). Sample: peripheral blood. The source is a woman older than 75 with active or convalescent COVID-19. This chain's CDR3 is CASTWTTNTGELFF. CDR3 nucleotides: TGTGCCAGCACCTGGACAACGAACACCGGGGAGCTGTTTTTT.